What follows are 4 T cell receptor beta chains derived from one specimen sequenced in a study of cytomegalovirus exposure and HLA in healthy donors (dated by TCRdb to between 2016 and 2019). Preparation of the library involved the immunoSEQ multiplex PCR assay. For the multiplex PCR, a mixture combining 60 forward primers for TCR Vbeta segments and 13 reverse primers for TCR Jbeta segments was used. TCRdb took this table from immuneACCESS and kept in-frame rearrangements with V and J called. Such tables lack part of the clones; where checked against another copy, unresolved V genes explain under half of the gap, and the rest is unexplained. This sample is represented by around 120,000 clones; approximately 70% of them were singletons. The top ten constitute roughly 9.7% of the sample. The sequenced sample consisted of PBMCs. The receptors originated from a woman aged 40 to 55 in good health and CMV-seropositive.

The chain uses TRBV5-4 and TRBJ2-7; 12 positions agree with TRBD1. Germline V gene sequence: CDR1 SGHNT, CDR2 YYREEE (reference sequence). Losses at the gene ends were 4 bases for V and 3 bases for J; bases not matched to a gene: 8. The CDR3 is 16 residues long. CDR3 residues: CASSPGQGANHYEQYF. The CDR3 region has the DNA TGTGCCAGCAGCCCGGGACAGGGGGCTAATCACTACGAGCAGTACTTC. Based on the CDR3 plus reference TRBV5-4 and TRBJ2-7, the full variable domain is ETGVTQSPTHLIKTRGQQVTLRCSSQSGHNTVSWYQQALGQGPQFIFQYYREEENGRGNFPPRFSGLQFPNYSSELNVNALELDDSALYLCASSPGQGANHYEQYFGPGTRLTVT.

The chain is built from TRBV5-4 and TRBJ2-5, with 10 bases that match TRBD2. The CDR3 extends over 14 amino acids. Germline V gene data show CDR1 as SGHNT and CDR2 as YYREEE (reference sequence). V dropped 10 bases and J dropped 1; count of bases not matched to a gene: 7. CDR3 coding DNA: TGTGCCTACTTGCAGCGGGAGGGCCAAGAGACCCAGTACTTC. Its protein is CAYLQREGQETQYF. Combining the CDR3 with reference TRBV5-4 and TRBJ2-5 gives the whole variable domain ETGVTQSPTHLIKTRGQQVTLRCSSQSGHNTVSWYQQALGQGPQFIFQYYREEENGRGNFPPRFSGLQFPNYSSELNVNALELDDSALYLCAYLQREGQETQYFGPGTRLLVL.

The chain links TRBV15 to TRBJ1-1; 7 nucleotides line up with TRBD1. This CDR3 has 15 amino acids. Germline V gene data show CDR1 as LNHNV and CDR2 as YYDKDF (reference sequence). After removal of 11 bases from V and 3 bases from J, the junction contained 15 bases not matched to a gene. The CDR3 DNA sequence: TGTGCCGCCTATAAGGGGGCGGGCGAGGACACTGAAGCTTTCTTT. This translates into CAAYKGAGEDTEAFF.

The rearrangement uses TRBV5-1 and TRBJ2-2; 9 bases are shared with TRBD1. Germline loops: CDR1 SGHRS, CDR2 YFSETQ. The CDR3 spans 17 residues. The J segment lost 0 bases and the V segment lost 0 bases, leaving 3 bases of the junction unmatched. The CDR3 sequence is CASSLEGQGSNTGELFF. CDR3 in DNA: TGCGCCAGCAGCTTGGAGGGACAGGGATCGAACACCGGGGAGCTGTTTTTT.